These 16 T cell receptor beta chains originate from one sample sequenced in a study of OX40 agonist ivuxolimab in advanced cancers. The assay was immunoSEQ multiplex PCR, and TCRdb's table has in-frame clones only and misses some. Among some 60,000 clones listed, around nine tenths were seen once. The sequenced sample was CD4+ or CD8+ T cells sorted from blood, obtained in a trial of the OX40 agonist ivuxolimab. These receptors were taken from an adult with an advanced solid tumor such as melanoma, head and neck, liver or kidney cancer.

The chain uses TRBV6-1 and TRBJ1-5, with D unclear. Germline V CDR1 and CDR2: MNHNS, SASEGT. CDR3 length: 14 residues. Trimming left V 3 bases short and J 5 bases short, with 11 bases between. CDR3 bases: TGTGCCAGCAGTGACTGGCGTAGGGATCAGCCCCAGCATTTT. This translates into CASSDWRRDQPQHF.

V and J are TRBV10-3 and TRBJ1-4; perhaps TRBD1 as D (5 bases). V dropped 3 bases and J dropped 8 bases, with 10 bases sitting between them. CDR3 length: 13 residues. CDR1 and CDR2 from the germline V gene are ENHRY and SYGVKD. As DNA, the CDR3 is TGTGCCATCAGTGATGGGGGAGGCGAAAAACTGTTTTTT. It specifies CAISDGGGEKLFF.

This clone was counted only a few times. The rearrangement joins TRBV2 to TRBJ2-4; D tentatively fits TRBD1 or TRBD2 (5 bases each). Germline CDR1 is SNHLY and CDR2 is FYNNEI. The CDR3 runs to 14 residues. V was shortened by 2 bases and J by 8 bases, with 13 bases between the two germline ends. The DNA for the CDR3 is TGTGCCAGCAGTGAAACAACGGGACGGGACATTCAGTACTTC. The encoded protein is CASSETTGRDIQYF.

The chain recombines TRBV9 with TRBJ1-1; D uncertain. Germline-derived CDR1 and CDR2 are SGDLS and YYNGEE. The CDR3 has 13 amino acids. V shed 0 bases and J shed 5 bases, with 8 bases lying between them. The CDR3 spells CASSVALGTEAFF. The CDR3 region has the DNA TGTGCCAGCAGCGTAGCCCTTGGAACTGAAGCTTTCTTT.

The chain links TRBV6-1 to TRBJ2-7; tentatively, D is TRBD1 (6 bases). Germline-derived CDR1 and CDR2 are MNHNS and SASEGT. This CDR3 is 14 amino acids long. Trimming pared 4 bases from V and 7 bases from J, leaving 17 bases between. The CDR3 loop is CASSVNSGDGEQYF. CDR3 DNA sequence: TGTGCCAGCAGTGTCAACTCAGGGGACGGGGAGCAGTACTTC.

The chain recombines TRBV18 with TRBJ2-5, with 8 bases identical to TRBD1. The length of the CDR3 is 16 residues. Germline CDR1 and CDR2: KGHSH and LQKENI. Trimming cost V 1 base and J 2 bases; bases outside gene matches: 6. CDR3 residues: CASSPRTGGTQETQYF. The DNA for the CDR3 is TGTGCCAGCTCACCACGCACAGGGGGGACGCAAGAGACCCAGTACTTC.

The chain uses TRBV7-9 and TRBJ1-5; TRBD1 matches at 11 bases. J was trimmed by 7 bases and V by 3 bases; bases with no gene match: 2. Germline values: CDR1 SEHNR, CDR2 FQNEAQ (reference sequence). The CDR3 runs 14 residues. DNA for the CDR3: TGTGCCAGCAGCTTCAGGACAGGGGGCCAGCCCCAGCATTTT. Translated, it gives CASSFRTGGQPQHF. The full variable domain, rest sourced from reference TRBV7-9 and TRBJ1-5, is DTGVSQNPRHKITKRGQNVTFRCDPISEHNRLYWYRQTLGQGPEFLTYFQNEAQLEKSRLLSDRFSAERPKGSFSTLEIQRTEQGDSAMYLCASSFRTGGQPQHFGDGTRLSIL.

V gene TRBV19 combines with J gene TRBJ2-2; D is perhaps TRBD2 (6 bases). V dropped 10 bases and J dropped 4 bases, with 25 bases sitting between them. This CDR3 is built from 17 residues. Germline CDR1 is LNHDA and CDR2 is SQIVND (reference sequence). In DNA, the CDR3 is TGTGCCACGGTGGCGGGGAGGACCTCTGCGGGCACCGGGGAGCTGTTTTTT. Its translation is CATVAGRTSAGTGELFF.

The J gene is TRBJ2-7, the V gene TRBV5-6, with D unclear. The CDR3 loop spans 12 amino acids. Trimming removed 2 bases from V and 4 bases from J, with 7 bases in between. Germline CDR1 SGHDT, CDR2 YYEEEE. The CDR3 loop reads CASSFSSYEQYF. The CDR3 nucleotides read TGTGCCAGCAGCTTCTCCTCTTACGAGCAGTACTTC.

This clone appeared once. CDR3 nucleotide sequence: TGTGCCAGCAGCTTAAACAGGGGGGACGATGAGCAGTTCTTC. This sequence encodes CASSLNRGDDEQFF. The chain has TRBV7-3 and TRBJ2-1; 8 bases are a match to TRBD1. CDR3 length equals 14 residues. Germline CDR1 reads SGHTA; CDR2 reads FQGTGA. J was trimmed by 8 bases and V by 1 base; bases with no gene match: 4. The complete variable domain, with remaining parts taken from reference TRBV7-3 and TRBJ2-1, reads GAGVSQTPSNKVTEKGKYVELRCDPISGHTALYWYRQSLGQGPEFLIYFQGTGAADDSGLPNDRFFAVRPEGSVSTLKIQRTERGDSAVYLCASSLNRGDDEQFFGPGTRLTVL.

The chain couples TRBV15 to TRBJ1-3, with no clear D. The CDR3 is 14 amino acids. Germline V CDR1 and CDR2: LNHNV, YYDKDF (reference sequence). Trimming left V 5 bases short and J 12 bases short, with 20 bases between. The CDR3 sequence: CATSLGPSRDGIYF. The CDR3, as DNA: TGTGCCACCAGCTTAGGACCGTCCCGAGACGGCATATATTTT.

V usage is TRBV28 and J usage is TRBJ2-1; 8 bases are shared with TRBD2. V lost 2 bases and J lost 3; bases outside the gene matches: 12. CDR3 size: 18 residues. Germline V CDR1 and CDR2: MDHEN, SYDVKM. CDR3 sequence: CASSLGSGSGSLYNEQFF. In DNA, the CDR3 is TGTGCCAGCAGTTTAGGATCAGGGAGCGGGAGTCTCTACAATGAGCAGTTCTTC.

The J gene is TRBJ2-1, the V gene TRBV7-2; a weak D match, TRBD1 (5 bases). Germline V lookup: CDR1 SGHTA, CDR2 FQGNSA. V shed 4 bases and J shed 5 bases, with 18 bases lying between them. This CDR3 region has 16 residues. CDR3 in amino acids: CASSSLTVRINNEQFF. CDR3 coding DNA: TGTGCCAGCAGCTCCCTGACAGTACGAATTAACAATGAGCAGTTCTTC.

This clone was picked up one time. V usage is TRBV4-3 and J usage is TRBJ2-1, with D possibly matching TRBD2 (6 bases). Trimming took off 3 bases at V and 4 bases at J, with 13 bases between the two ends. The germline gives CDR1 LGHNA, CDR2 YSLEER. The CDR3 is 15 amino acids. CDR3 sequence (DNA): TGCGCCAGCAGCCACCTATCTGGGGGGTACAATGAGCAGTTCTTC. It specifies CASSHLSGGYNEQFF.

The chain couples TRBV7-7 to TRBJ2-7; perhaps D is TRBD1 or TRBD2 (5 bases each). The CDR3 runs 12 residues. Germline CDR1 reads SSHAT; CDR2 reads FNYEAQ (reference sequence). The ends were cut back, 5 bases at V and 7 bases at J, with 12 bases in the middle. The CDR3 DNA reads as TGTGCCAGCAGCCCAAACGAGGGGGAGCAGTACTTC. It is translated as CASSPNEGEQYF. Together with reference TRBV7-7 and TRBJ2-7, the CDR3 gives the full variable domain: GAGVSQSPRYKVTKRGQDVTLRCDPISSHATLYWYQQALGQGPEFLTYFNYEAQPDKSGLPSDRFSAERPEGSISTLTIQRTEQRDSAMYRCASSPNEGEQYFGPGTRLTVT.

This sequence joins TRBV10-3 and TRBJ2-2; maybe TRBD1 (6 bases). In germline, CDR1 is ENHRY, CDR2 SYGVKD. This CDR3 spans 17 amino acids. V lost 9 bases to trimming and J lost 5 bases, with 25 bases between them. The chain's CDR3 is CAIPLYRASQGTGELFF. Written as DNA, the CDR3 is TGTGCCATTCCTCTATACCGGGCGAGCCAGGGGACCGGGGAGCTGTTTTTT.